The 18 T cell receptor beta chains listed next were all sequenced from one sample in a study of T cells after yellow fever vaccination. Each CDR3 protein gets one entry after TCRdb re-called the 5' RACE reads with MiXCR. The sample includes about 240,000 distinct CDR3 sequences, roughly 7.2% of them seen just once. Sequenced here: CD4+ T cells sorted from PBMCs, sampled 15 days after the yellow fever booster vaccination. These receptor sequences come from a man between 25 and 39 years old who received the YFV17D yellow fever vaccine.

This clonotype has a handful of counts. V and J are TRBV5-5 and TRBJ2-2; D is unresolved. CDR1 and CDR2 (germline): SGHKS, YYEKEE (reference sequence). The CDR3 runs to 14 residues. V lost 2 bases and J lost 9, with 14 bases in between. The CDR3 nucleotides read TGTGCCAGCAGCTTTGGAGAAAGGATGCGGGAGCTGTTTTTT. Its protein is CASSFGERMRELFF.

This clonotype was observed a few times. The V call is TRBV19, the J call TRBJ1-5; D might be TRBD1 (5 bases). The CDR3 loop spans 15 amino acids. The V end lost 2 bases, the J end lost 3 bases, and 11 bases lay between the germline ends. Looked up from germline, CDR1 is LNHDA and CDR2 is SQIVND (reference sequence). The CDR3 coding sequence is TGTGCCAGTAGTATAAGTGGACACTCCAATCAGCCCCAGCATTTT. This gives the protein CASSISGHSNQPQHF.

The chain carries TRBV6-5 and TRBJ2-3; TRBD2 matches 11 bases. From germline, CDR1 is MNHEY and CDR2 SVGAGI. Trimming removed 4 bases from V and 0 bases from J; junction bases left unmatched: 6. This CDR3 has 17 amino acids. DNA of the CDR3: TGTGCCAGCAGTTCGGGGACTAGCGGCCTTAGCACAGATACGCAGTATTTT. Its translation is CASSSGTSGLSTDTQYF.

This clonotype was detected a few times. This chain uses TRBV19 with TRBJ1-3; D gene uncertain. The CDR3 is 14 residues long. The germline V gene has CDR1 LNHDA and CDR2 SQIVND (reference sequence). Trimming pared 4 bases from V and 1 base from J, leaving 8 bases between. The CDR3 DNA sequence: TGTGCCAGTAGTACGACAATTTCTGGAAACACCATATATTTT. Encoded protein: CASSTTISGNTIYF.

This clonotype has only a few counts. The genes are TRBV19 and TRBJ2-4; D gene unclear. The V gene's germline CDR1 is LNHDA and CDR2 SQIVND (reference sequence). The V and J ends lost 5 bases and 0 bases respectively, with 11 bases between them. The CDR3 is 15 residues long. CDR3 amino acids: CASSQVWLAKNIQYF. For the CDR3, the DNA is TGTGCCAGTAGTCAAGTCTGGCTAGCCAAAAACATTCAGTACTTC. The full variable domain, its missing parts supplied by reference TRBV19 and TRBJ2-4, is DGGITQSPKYLFRKEGQNVTLSCEQNLNHDAMYWYRQDPGQGLRLIYYSQIVNDFQKGDIAEGYSVSREKKESFPLTVTSAQKNPTAFYLCASSQVWLAKNIQYFGAGTRLSVL.

The chain is built from TRBV19 and TRBJ2-1; D remains ambiguous. This CDR3 has 15 residues. Germline CDR1 is LNHDA and CDR2 is SQIVND (reference sequence). Trimming took 7 bases from V and 1 from J, leaving 14 bases between them. The chain's CDR3 is CASKSALGSYNEQFF. The CDR3 nucleotides read TGTGCCAGTAAATCCGCTTTGGGGTCCTACAATGAGCAGTTCTTC.

The chain employs TRBV30 and TRBJ2-1, with TRBD2 as a possible D gene (6 bases). Germline V gives CDR1 GTSNPN, CDR2 SVGIG (reference sequence). Trimming took 2 bases from V and 0 from J, leaving 8 bases between them. This CDR3 contains 14 residues. CDR3: CAWSYGSSYNEQFF. The CDR3 DNA reads as TGTGCCTGGAGTTACGGGAGCTCCTACAATGAGCAGTTCTTC.

In this sample, this clonotype turned up many times. The genes are TRBV5-1 and TRBJ2-7, with TRBD1 matching 7 bases. V dropped 4 bases and J dropped 0; count of bases not matched to a gene: 10. Per germline, CDR1 SGHRS and CDR2 YFSETQ. The CDR3 is made up of 16 amino acids. CDR3 nucleotides: TGCGCCAGCAGCCTCCGGTCGGGACAGAGCTCCTACGAGCAGTACTTC. Protein sequence: CASSLRSGQSSYEQYF.

The rearrangement joins TRBV3-1 to TRBJ2-3; no clear D gene. The CDR3 length is 17 residues. The ends were cut back, 4 bases at V and 4 bases at J, with 21 bases in the middle. Germline V gives CDR1 LGHDT, CDR2 YNNKEL (reference sequence). This chain's CDR3 is CASSRRRGGLDADTQYF. CDR3 DNA: TGTGCCAGCAGCCGTCGACGAGGTGGCTTGGACGCAGATACGCAGTATTTT.

The chain combines TRBV7-2 with TRBJ1-2; 8 nucleotides align to TRBD1. With 5 bases clipped from V and 8 bases from J, the junction kept 13 bases outside the gene matches. Germline CDR1 and CDR2: SGHTA and FQGNSA. The CDR3 is made up of 15 amino acids. The CDR3 DNA is TGTGCCAGCAGCCCGGCCAGGTTGCGGGACAGGGGCTACACCTTC. Residues: CASSPARLRDRGYTF.

This clonotype was counted many times. The chain couples TRBV20-1 to TRBJ2-2; unclear D gene. The CDR3 is made up of 15 amino acids. Trimming stripped 0 bases from V and 6 bases from J, with 14 bases between. CDR1 and CDR2 (germline): DFQATT, SNEGSKA (reference sequence). The chain's CDR3 is CSARDVTTRAGELFF. CDR3 nucleotide sequence: TGCAGTGCTAGAGATGTCACTACAAGGGCCGGGGAGCTGTTTTTT.

In this sample, this clonotype turned up a few times. The gene calls are TRBV7-2 and TRBJ2-7; weak D call: TRBD2 (5 bases). Germline V gene lookup returns CDR1 SGHTA and CDR2 FQGNSA. The CDR3 consists of 12 residues. Trimming took 5 bases from V and 7 from J, leaving 12 bases between them. DNA of the CDR3: TGTGCCAGCAGCCCCGGGGTGGGTGAGCAGTACTTC. Translating it yields CASSPGVGEQYF.

This chain uses TRBV20-1 with TRBJ2-7; no firm D call. Germline V gives CDR1 DFQATT, CDR2 SNEGSKA (reference sequence). The V end lost 3 bases, the J end lost 1 base, and 4 bases lay between the germline ends. This CDR3 spans 11 amino acids. CDR3 in amino acids: CSARPSYEQYF. For the CDR3, the DNA is TGCAGTGCTAGGCCTTCCTACGAGCAGTACTTC.

V usage is TRBV7-2 and J usage is TRBJ2-1, with no clear D. The CDR3 runs 13 residues. The germline gives CDR1 SGHTA, CDR2 FQGNSA. The germline V and J ends were trimmed by 0 bases and 8 bases, with 8 bases remaining between them. The CDR3: CASSLANGHEQFF. The DNA for the CDR3 is TGTGCCAGCAGCTTAGCGAACGGGCATGAGCAGTTCTTC.

The chain has TRBV7-9 and TRBJ1-6; D call uncertain. V was pared by 1 base and J by 8 bases, with 9 bases between. The CDR3 consists of 14 residues. Per germline, CDR1 SEHNR and CDR2 FQNEAQ (reference sequence). This CDR3 reads CASSLEKAYSPLHF. DNA for the CDR3: TGTGCCAGCAGCTTAGAAAAGGCATATTCACCCCTCCACTTT. Supplemented by reference TRBV7-9 and TRBJ1-6, the full variable domain reads DTGVSQNPRHKITKRGQNVTFRCDPISEHNRLYWYRQTLGQGPEFLTYFQNEAQLEKSRLLSDRFSAERPKGSFSTLEIQRTEQGDSAMYLCASSLEKAYSPLHFGNGTRLTVT.

This chain links TRBV12-3 or TRBV12-4 with TRBJ2-2; 9 bases line up with TRBD1. With 5 bases clipped from V and 10 bases from J, the junction kept 8 bases outside the gene matches. This CDR3 has 14 residues. This CDR3 reads CASSPLRDRAELFF. As DNA, the CDR3 is TGTGCCAGCAGTCCCCTCCGGGACAGGGCGGAGCTGTTTTTT.

V usage is TRBV3-1 and J usage is TRBJ2-3; 7 nucleotides agree with TRBD2. V was pared by 1 base and J by 4 bases, with 17 bases of the junction left unmatched. Looked up from germline, CDR1 is LGHDT and CDR2 is YNNKEL (reference sequence). CDR3 length: 19 amino acids. The CDR3 DNA is TGTGCCAGCAGCCAAGGAGTTTCAATCGGGGGAGGGCCTCCAGATACGCAGTATTTT. The encoded protein is CASSQGVSIGGGPPDTQYF.

This clonotype appeared a few times. The chain combines TRBV18 with TRBJ2-7, with a weak D call TRBD2 (6 bases). Germline values: CDR1 KGHSH, CDR2 LQKENI. The CDR3 spans 16 residues. V was trimmed by 3 bases and J by 5 bases, leaving 20 bases between them. CDR3 bases: TGTGCCAGCTCACCCCTAGGCGGGGCATCGGTGGACGAGCAGTACTTC. Translated, it gives CASSPLGGASVDEQYF.